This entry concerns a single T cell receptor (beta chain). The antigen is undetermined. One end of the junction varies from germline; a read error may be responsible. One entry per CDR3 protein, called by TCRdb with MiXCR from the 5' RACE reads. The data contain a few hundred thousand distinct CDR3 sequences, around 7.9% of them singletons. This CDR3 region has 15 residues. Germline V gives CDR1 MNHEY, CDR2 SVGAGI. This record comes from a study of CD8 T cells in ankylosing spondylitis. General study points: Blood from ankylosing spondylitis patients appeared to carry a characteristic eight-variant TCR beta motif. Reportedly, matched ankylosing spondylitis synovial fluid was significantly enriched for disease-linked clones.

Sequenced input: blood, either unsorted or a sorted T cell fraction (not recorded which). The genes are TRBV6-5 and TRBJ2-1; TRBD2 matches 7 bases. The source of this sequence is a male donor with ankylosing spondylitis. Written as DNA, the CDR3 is TGTGCCAGCAGTTATCGTCTAGCGGCCTACAAAGAGCAGTTCTTC. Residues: CASSYRLAAYKEQFF.